Sequencing of this TCR beta chain was carried out in a study of blood T cell repertoires in COVID-19. Background on the study: Both acute and convalescent COVID-19 samples were obtained from the United States, Italy and Spain.

What the recovered Cohort 3 donors had was two negative PCRs, clearance, or symptom resolution. The data were produced by immunoSEQ multiplex PCR, yet TCRdb's version contains in-frame clones alone and is incomplete. The data contain more than 200,000 clones, 84% of them singletons. V dropped 3 bases and J dropped 4; count of bases not matched to a gene: 13. CDR3 size: 16 residues. Germline V gene lookup returns CDR1 SQVTM and CDR2 ANQGSEA. Sequenced: PBMCs or T cells enriched from blood (not recorded which). The clonotype originates from a man aged 60 to 75 who had recovered from COVID-19. The chain links TRBV29-1 to TRBJ2-5; TRBD2 matches 8 bases. The CDR3, as DNA: TGCAGCGTTGAGGTCGTTTGGGCGGGGGGCGGAGAGACCCAGTACTTC. It translates to CSVEVVWAGGGETQYF.